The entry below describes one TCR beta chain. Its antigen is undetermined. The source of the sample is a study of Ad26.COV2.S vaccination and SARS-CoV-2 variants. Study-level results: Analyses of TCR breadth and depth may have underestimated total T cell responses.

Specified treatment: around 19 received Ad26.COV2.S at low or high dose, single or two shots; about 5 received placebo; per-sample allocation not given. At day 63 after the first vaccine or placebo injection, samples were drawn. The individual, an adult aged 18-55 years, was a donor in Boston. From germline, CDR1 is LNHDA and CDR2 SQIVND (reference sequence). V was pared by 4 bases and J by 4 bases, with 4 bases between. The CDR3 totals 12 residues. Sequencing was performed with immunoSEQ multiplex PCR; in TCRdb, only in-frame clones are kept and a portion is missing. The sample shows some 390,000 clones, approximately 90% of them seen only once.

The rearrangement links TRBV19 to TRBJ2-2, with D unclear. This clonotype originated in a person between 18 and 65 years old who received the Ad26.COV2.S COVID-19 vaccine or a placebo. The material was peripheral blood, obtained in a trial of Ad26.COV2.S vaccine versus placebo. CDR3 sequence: CASSKATGELFF. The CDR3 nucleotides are TGTGCCAGTAGTAAAGCCACCGGGGAGCTGTTTTTT.